This is a list of T cell receptor beta chains from one sample in a study of blood T cell repertoires in COVID-19. Repertoires were generated with immunoSEQ multiplex PCR, while TCRdb's copy carries only in-frame clones and drops some. The sample lists about 200,000 clones, roughly 88% occurring once. The sample consisted of peripheral blood. All receptors derive from a man aged 50-60 years with active or convalescent COVID-19. The CDR3 runs from the conserved cysteine through the conserved F or W. Each record gives: D gene, V gene, J gene, clone size, CDR3 DNA, CDR3 protein. A D gene is named only where the DNA matches it firmly. Clone size is given for some rows only: seen once, a few or many times, or a class if the clone is expanded.

TRBD2	TRBV11-2	TRBJ2-2	-	TGTGCCAGCAGCTCAGGGACTAGCGGGAGGGTGAACACCGGGGAGCTGTTTTTT	CASSSGTSGRVNTGELFF
TRBD2	TRBV9	TRBJ2-2	once	TGTGCCAGCAGCGAGACTAGCGGCAACACCGGGGAGCTGTTTTTT	CASSETSGNTGELFF
-	TRBV7-9	TRBJ1-1	-	TGTGCCAGCAGCCGTGGGACACTGAACACTGAAGCTTTCTTT	CASSRGTLNTEAFF
TRBD2	TRBV2	TRBJ2-1	-	TGTGCCAGCAGTCTAGCGGGGGCCCCGGGGTACAATGAGCAGTTCTTC	CASSLAGAPGYNEQFF
-	TRBV5-1	TRBJ1-4	-	TGCGCCAGCAGCTTGGGGAGGAACTCTGAAAAACTGTTTTTT	CASSLGRNSEKLFF
-	TRBV12-3/TRBV12-4	TRBJ1-5	-	TGTGCCAGCAGTTATGGCAGCAATCAGCCCCAGCATTTT	CASSYGSNQPQHF
-	TRBV28	TRBJ1-5	once	TGTGCCAGCCAACAGGGCTTGGTGGGTCAGCCCCAGCATTTT	CASQQGLVGQPQHF
-	TRBV5-6	TRBJ2-7	-	TGTGCCAGCAGCAATCCCACCTACGAGCAGTACTTC	CASSNPTYEQYF
TRBD2	TRBV11-2	TRBJ2-1	few	TGTGCCAGCAGCAAGGTGACTAGCGGGGGGGAGTATGAGCAGTTCTTC	CASSKVTSGGEYEQFF
-	TRBV29-1	TRBJ1-3	-	TGCAGCGCCCGGGTTATTCAGGGAACCATATATTTT	CSARVIQGTIYF
-	TRBV6-5	TRBJ1-5	-	TGTGCCAGCAGTTACTCGACCGGGGTCGGACAGCCCCAGCATTTT	CASSYSTGVGQPQHF
-	TRBV28	TRBJ2-2	-	TGTGCCAGCAGTTTCACGACGGACAGATCGAACACCGGGGAGCTGTTTTTT	CASSFTTDRSNTGELFF
-	TRBV28	TRBJ1-5	-	TGTGCCAGCAGTTTTGAGGGCAGAAATCAGCCCCAGCATTTT	CASSFEGRNQPQHF
-	TRBV19	TRBJ1-5	-	TGTGCCAGTAGTCCTACAGTTAGCAATCAGCCCCAGCATTTT	CASSPTVSNQPQHF
-	TRBV13	TRBJ2-5	-	TGTGCCAGCAGCGCAGGGTATTTTCAAGAGACCCAGTACTTC	CASSAGYFQETQYF
-	TRBV4-2	TRBJ2-1	-	TGTGCCAGCAGCCCAAGGAGGGCCGCCTACAATGAGCAGTTCTTC	CASSPRRAAYNEQFF
TRBD1	TRBV28	TRBJ1-5	-	TGTGCCAGCAGTTCCACCGGGACAGGGGAATTGGGCAATCAGCCCCAGCATTTT	CASSSTGTGELGNQPQHF
-	TRBV28	TRBJ1-1	-	TGTGCCAGCAGAGACAGGTACACTGAAGCTTTCTTT	CASRDRYTEAFF
-	TRBV2	TRBJ1-2	-	TGTGCCAGCAGTGCCCTCTATGGCTACACCTTC	CASSALYGYTF
-	TRBV16	TRBJ2-7	once	TGTGCCAGCAGCCCCACTAGTTACGAGCAGTACTTC	CASSPTSYEQYF
-	TRBV10-3	TRBJ1-1	-	TGTGCCATCAGGCGGGATATGAACACTGAAGCTTTCTTT	CAIRRDMNTEAFF
TRBD2	TRBV4-2	TRBJ2-1	-	TGTGCCAGCAGCCAATTGCGGGGGGGCCCTGGGCAGTTCTTC	CASSQLRGGPGQFF
-	TRBV6-2/TRBV6-3	TRBJ1-1	-	TGTGCCAGCAGTTACGGACAGATGAACACTGAAGCTTTCTTT	CASSYGQMNTEAFF
TRBD2	TRBV28	TRBJ2-7	few	TGTGCCAGCAGTTTATTCGGGACTAGCGTTAACTCCTACGAGCAGTACTTC	CASSLFGTSVNSYEQYF
-	TRBV11-2	TRBJ2-7	-	TGTGCCAGCAGCCCTCCCAGGGGCAGGGGCTCCTACGAGCAGTACTTC	CASSPPRGRGSYEQYF
-	TRBV5-4	TRBJ1-1	-	TGTGCCAGCAGCCCTACTAAAGGGGCGGCGAACACTGAAGCTTTCTTT	CASSPTKGAANTEAFF
-	TRBV10-2	TRBJ1-4	-	TGCGCCAGCAGTCCCTGGCGGGGGGCGCATGAAAAACTGTTTTTT	CASSPWRGAHEKLFF
-	TRBV5-4	TRBJ1-1	-	TGTGCCAGCAGCTTCAGGGATTCTGAAGCTTTCTTT	CASSFRDSEAFF
TRBD1	TRBV7-3	TRBJ1-1	few	TGTGCCAGCAGCCTACGACAGGGAGGTCGCACTGAAGCTTTCTTT	CASSLRQGGRTEAFF
-	TRBV2	TRBJ1-2	-	TGTGCCAGCACTGCAGGAAATTATGGCTACACCTTC	CASTAGNYGYTF
-	TRBV12-3/TRBV12-4	TRBJ1-5	-	TGTGCCAGCAGTTTAGCTCGGGGGTGGCCCCAGCATTTT	CASSLARGWPQHF
TRBD1	TRBV18	TRBJ2-5	-	TGTGCCAGCTCACCGGGGACAGGCCAAGAGACCCAGTACTTC	CASSPGTGQETQYF
TRBD1	TRBV28	TRBJ1-5	-	TGTGCCAGCGACGACAGGGTGTTTGGCAATCAGCCCCAGCATTTT	CASDDRVFGNQPQHF
-	TRBV7-9	TRBJ1-6	many	TGTGCCAGCAGCCCGACGGGGGTTCTCTCCTATAATTCACCCCTCCACTTT	CASSPTGVLSYNSPLHF
TRBD2	TRBV5-4	TRBJ2-3	-	TGTGCCAGCAGCTCATACGCTAGCGGGTCTAGCACAGATACGCAGTATTTT	CASSSYASGSSTDTQYF
TRBD1	TRBV5-1	TRBJ2-5	-	TGCGCCAGCAGCCCCGGACAGGGGGTAGAGACCCAGTACTTC	CASSPGQGVETQYF
-	TRBV28	TRBJ2-7	once	TGTGCCAGCAGGGGGACTTCCTACGAGCAGTACTTC	CASRGTSYEQYF
-	TRBV29-1	TRBJ1-1	-	TGCAGCGTTGGGGGCAACTTGAACACTGAAGCTTTCTTT	CSVGGNLNTEAFF
TRBD2	TRBV28	TRBJ2-7	-	TGTGCCAGCAGTTTCCCCTGGGGTAGCGGGAGCTACGAGCAGTACTTC	CASSFPWGSGSYEQYF
TRBD1	TRBV19	TRBJ1-1	-	TGTGCCAGTAGGATCGACAGGGGCGTTGAAGCTTTCTTT	CASRIDRGVEAFF
-	TRBV27	TRBJ2-1	-	TGTGCCAGCAGTCCCCCATGGACCGGCGGGGATGAGCAGTTCTTC	CASSPPWTGGDEQFF
TRBD2	TRBV5-1	TRBJ2-3	-	TGCGCCAGCAGCTTTCTCGGGACTAGCGGGAGGGCCAGCACAGATACGCAGTATTTT	CASSFLGTSGRASTDTQYF
TRBD2	TRBV5-1	TRBJ2-2	-	TGCGCCAGCAGCTTGGAGCGGGGGGGCCGTGGCGGGGAGCTGTTTTTT	CASSLERGGRGGELFF
TRBD2	TRBV10-3	TRBJ2-5	-	TGTGCCATCACCCGGGGGGGAGGGGAGACCCAGTACTTC	CAITRGGGETQYF
-	TRBV18	TRBJ1-2	-	TGTGCCAGCTCACCCAATCAGGGGCAGGGCTATGGCTACACCTTC	CASSPNQGQGYGYTF
TRBD2	TRBV6-1	TRBJ2-1	once	TGTGCCAGCAGTGCCTACCCCAAAGCGGGGGGCCATCGGGATAATGAGCAGTTCTTC	CASSAYPKAGGHRDNEQFF
-	TRBV9	TRBJ2-1	-	TGTGCCAGCAGCGTAGGGGTGGGCTTCTACAATGAGCAGTTCTTC	CASSVGVGFYNEQFF
TRBD1	TRBV7-9	TRBJ1-5	-	TGTGCCAGCAGCTTAGCGAACTTGACAGGGAACTATCAGCCCCAGCATTTT	CASSLANLTGNYQPQHF
-	TRBV27	TRBJ1-6	-	TGTGCCAGCAGTTTGGGCAGGGTAAGGTCACCCCTCCACTTT	CASSLGRVRSPLHF
TRBD2	TRBV3-1/TRBV3-2	TRBJ2-3	-	TGTGCCAGCAGCCTTCGGACTAGCGGGTCCACTAGCACAGATACGCAGTATTTT	CASSLRTSGSTSTDTQYF
TRBD1	TRBV29-1	TRBJ1-2	-	TGCAGCGTCCAAAGGACAGGGGGAGGAGATGGCTACACCTTC	CSVQRTGGGDGYTF
TRBD1	TRBV19	TRBJ1-5	few	TGTGCCAGTAGTATAGAGAGCGGACAGGGGGTTTTTCATCAGCCCCAGCATTTT	CASSIESGQGVFHQPQHF